A selection of T cell receptor beta chains follows, all from one sample in a study of cytomegalovirus exposure and HLA in healthy donors. Data came from immunoSEQ multiplex PCR; TCRdb stores just in-frame clones and leaves some out. The sample lists under 90,000 clones, 70% occurring once. The sequenced material came from PBMCs. The receptors stem from a woman aged 50 to 60 in good health and CMV-seropositive. Each CDR3 is given with its conserved first and last residue. The D gene is left open where the match is weak. Clone size is stated in some rows and not others, as once, few, many or a class when expanded.

J gene: TRBJ2-1
clone size: -
D gene: -
V gene: TRBV19
CDR3 DNA: TGTGCCAGTAGTATCGGACATATTACGAACAATGAGCAGTTCTTC
CDR3 protein: CASSIGHITNNEQFF

J gene: TRBJ1-1
clone size: -
D gene: TRBD1
V gene: TRBV12-5
CDR3 DNA: TGTGCTAGTGGTTTGGGGGACAGGGCGAACACTGAAGCTTTCTTT
CDR3 protein: CASGLGDRANTEAFF

J gene: TRBJ1-3
clone size: -
D gene: -
V gene: TRBV29-1
CDR3 DNA: TGCAGCGGGAAGCAGGGGAACTCTGGAAACACCATATATTTT
CDR3 protein: CSGKQGNSGNTIYF

J gene: TRBJ1-1
clone size: -
D gene: TRBD1
V gene: TRBV6-5
CDR3 DNA: TGTGCCAGCGCACGGCGGACAGGGAACACTGAAGCTTTCTTT
CDR3 protein: CASARRTGNTEAFF

J gene: TRBJ2-7
clone size: -
D gene: -
V gene: TRBV4-1
CDR3 DNA: TGCGCCAGCAGCCAAGCCCTCGACAGGCGCTACGAGCAGTACTTC
CDR3 protein: CASSQALDRRYEQYF

J gene: TRBJ2-1
clone size: -
D gene: -
V gene: TRBV27
CDR3 DNA: TGTGCCAGCATCGGTAGCTCCTACAATGAGCAGTTCTTC
CDR3 protein: CASIGSSYNEQFF

J gene: TRBJ2-2
clone size: -
D gene: -
V gene: TRBV29-1
CDR3 DNA: TGCAGCGTCCCCCGGGGGATCCACACCGGGGAGCTGTTTTTT
CDR3 protein: CSVPRGIHTGELFF

J gene: TRBJ1-1
clone size: -
D gene: TRBD1
V gene: TRBV29-1
CDR3 DNA: TGCAGCGGTGACAGGGGCCCTGAAGCTTTCTTT
CDR3 protein: CSGDRGPEAFF

J gene: TRBJ1-1
clone size: -
D gene: TRBD1
V gene: TRBV6-5
CDR3 DNA: TGTGCCAGCGGTAGGGACAGGGGGCAAGCTTTCTTT
CDR3 protein: CASGRDRGQAFF

J gene: TRBJ1-2
clone size: few
D gene: -
V gene: TRBV30
CDR3 DNA: TGTGCCTGGAAGGCAGGGCCTAGCTATGGCTACACCTTC
CDR3 protein: CAWKAGPSYGYTF

J gene: TRBJ2-1
clone size: -
D gene: TRBD2
V gene: TRBV4-1
CDR3 DNA: TGCGCCAGCAGCCCGAGGACTAGCGGGAGGGAATACAATGAGCAGTTCTTC
CDR3 protein: CASSPRTSGREYNEQFF

J gene: TRBJ1-2
clone size: -
D gene: TRBD1
V gene: TRBV18
CDR3 DNA: TGTGCCAGCTCAGAGACCGGACAGGGCGAGAGAAATGGCTACACCTTC
CDR3 protein: CASSETGQGERNGYTF

J gene: TRBJ2-3
clone size: -
D gene: -
V gene: TRBV28
CDR3 DNA: TGTGCCAGCACTTTGGGGGGAGTAGGCACAGATACGCAGTATTTT
CDR3 protein: CASTLGGVGTDTQYF

J gene: TRBJ1-5
clone size: few
D gene: -
V gene: TRBV5-4
CDR3 DNA: TGTGCCAGCAGCTTGGGAGGAGGTGGCGGCAATCAGCCCCAGCATTTT
CDR3 protein: CASSLGGGGGNQPQHF

J gene: TRBJ2-6
clone size: -
D gene: TRBD1
V gene: TRBV6-1
CDR3 DNA: TGTGCCAGCAGTGAAGACAGGGGCCTCAGACAGGCTGGGGCCAACGTCCTGACTTTC
CDR3 protein: CASSEDRGLRQAGANVLTF

J gene: TRBJ2-5
clone size: -
D gene: TRBD2
V gene: TRBV7-7
CDR3 DNA: TGTGCCAGCAGCAGCGGAACTAGCGGGTCCCTACGGGGGACCCAGTACTTC
CDR3 protein: CASSSGTSGSLRGTQYF

J gene: TRBJ1-5
clone size: -
D gene: TRBD1
V gene: TRBV19
CDR3 DNA: TGTGCCAGTAGTATAGATCTAACAGGGGTACAGCCCCAGCATTTT
CDR3 protein: CASSIDLTGVQPQHF

J gene: TRBJ1-2
clone size: -
D gene: TRBD1
V gene: TRBV10-3
CDR3 DNA: TGTGCCATCAGTGAGTCGACTCGGGGACAGGGAAACCATGGCTACACCTTC
CDR3 protein: CAISESTRGQGNHGYTF